This T cell receptor (beta chain) was sequenced during a study of cytomegalovirus exposure and HLA in healthy donors (dated by TCRdb to 2016 to 2017). Describing the broader study: An earlier analysis of approximately 590 of the donors reported approximately 290 Gb of sequence data and roughly 100 million unique TCR beta sequences from roughly 200 million T cells. Four to six DR-DQ haplotypes were handled as single units for association and clustering, since linkage in the cohort was strong. Donor age, sex, ethnicity and CMV serostatus were compiled together with the repertoire data. The study profiled the T cell repertoires of 666 subjects by immunosequencing and related them to cytomegalovirus serostatus. High-throughput TCR immunosequencing, statistical association of individual TCRs with disease status, and machine learning were combined to predict cytomegalovirus infection status. All discovery cohort repertoires had been generated on a single sequencing platform. HLA typing covered class I and class II loci at four-digit resolution. In the later analysis, no new phenotypic data were used to find candidate immune exposures; instead, reliance was placed on TCR beta sequences and their occurrence across donors. Typing coverage varied by locus: about 629-640 donors for A, B, C, DRB1 and DQB1; under 550 for DQA1; more than 600 for DPA1; 450 to 480 for DPB1. Roughly 300 gigabases of sequencing data and 70 million to 95 million unique TCR sequences made up an early release that covered 640 HLA-typed donors. On average, 235,054 unique TCR beta nucleotide sequences were sequenced per donor among about 400 genotyped donors of the cohort, with roughly a sixth of those sequences being non-productive. A later genetic analysis took genome-wide SNP genotypes for about 55% of the 666 donors and used that subset as a discovery cohort. The study was designed to test whether signatures of past pathogen exposure could be identified by cataloging public T cell receptors. The genetic ancestry cluster associated with self-reported Caucasian donors included 80% to 90% of the roughly 400 genotyped donors. An earlier analysis of around 580 of the donors used high-throughput TCR beta sequencing to judge whether each TCR beta V gene segment behaved as functional or pseudogenic. A separate validation cohort of about 110 different subjects was used in addition to the roughly 670-subject first cohort. In a later analysis, previously published TCR beta repertoires from 500 to 750 donors were re-analyzed and high-resolution HLA genotyping was added so that TCR occurrence patterns could be studied.

CDR1 and CDR2 (KGHSH, LQKENI) derive from the germline V gene. The CDR3 holds 17 amino acids from the cysteine to the phenylalanine. Only the CDR3 part of the read is kept: 51 bases, read in frame from the first base. Trimming at the junction amounts to 1 base on V and 0 bases on J, and the germline ends lie 10 bases apart. Receptor libraries were prepared by the immunoSEQ multiplex PCR assay. For the multiplex PCR, a mixture combining 60 forward primers for TCR Vbeta segments and 13 reverse primers for TCR Jbeta segments was used. The CDR3 region of rearranged TCR beta genes was amplified from genomic DNA with a multiplex PCR assay. The Illumina HiSeq System was used to sequence the amplified TCR beta libraries as 87-base-pair reads. On the authors' methods: Across the 670 or so repertoires, a later analysis counted tens of millions of unique TCR beta chains, around 10 million of which were shared by at least two donors. A nearest-neighbor algorithm error-corrected the raw reads and collapsed the reads into unique sequences, merging closely related sequences to remove PCR and sequencing errors. To assign V, D and J gene segments, CDR3 sequences were aligned to IMGT reference sequences. For a sequence to be retained, a match of at least six nucleotides was required to both a V gene segment and a J gene segment. A rearrangement counted as productive if the CDR3 had no stop codons and remained in frame with V and J, and every other rearrangement counted as non-productive. CDR3 was defined by IMGT convention, running from the second conserved V-encoded cysteine to the conserved J-encoded phenylalanine. Sequences without an unambiguous match to a single V gene segment were excluded from the earlier analysis of about 640 of the donors. In an earlier analysis of some 590 of the donors, V segments were called functional above 56.7% productive rearrangements and were called segregating when the between-donor standard deviation exceeded 5%. A statistical classification framework was developed to diagnose cytomegalovirus status using the catalog of TCR beta chain sequences. V and J gene assignment, in a later analysis, came from comparing TCR nucleotide sequences with IMGT/GENE-DB human TR gene sequences. Using the TCRdist pipeline, a later analysis assigned CDR3 sequences along with most-parsimonious VDJ recombination scenarios. In a later analysis, each TCR beta chain was defined by its CDR3 amino acid sequence together with its V-gene family, and reads lacking a unique V-gene family were excluded. A later analysis removed several hundred highly shared, low-generation-probability nucleotide sequences to deal with suspected cross-contamination and a sequencing artifact. For each public chain, a later analysis derived a clonal expansion index from normalized ranks of inferred template counts within each repertoire. A later analysis computed generation probabilities with a VDJ recombination model fitted to out-of-frame rearrangements, and checked the results against IGoR. Hypergeometric tests were used in a later analysis to score TCR-TCR, TCR-HLA and TCR-CMV co-occurrence, with a repertoire-size bias correction applied to the TCR pairs. A later analysis estimated false discovery rates by permuting HLA or CMV assignments 20 times. In a later analysis, co-occurring TCRs were grouped using DBSCAN, with TCRdist sequence similarity added in when clustering inside HLA-allele-positive subsets. Repertoires with fewer than 30,000 or more than 120,000 public chains were left out of co-occurrence clustering, as were five repertoires with anomalous nucleotide sharing. In TCRdb, the immuneACCESS table is reduced to in-frame sequences with V and J assigned. These tables do not hold every clone; where another copy was compared, an unresolved V gene accounts for under half, and the others remain unexplained. The V and J calls and clone size were taken over from that table, and D and trimming were inferred from the DNA. The sample profile shows 150,000 to 200,000 clones; 55% to 70% of them were found once. Around 3% of the sample is taken by the ten largest.

Worth noting for this clone: The target of this receptor is not known. No clone much larger than this one lies a single base away; base qualities are absent.

What the research found in general, with its limitations: Compared with equally common non-associated chains, HLA-associated TCR beta chains in a later analysis were more clonally expanded and had lower generation probabilities. Most TCR sequences were seen in very few donors, while some public TCRs were found in many individuals. CMV serostatus was the only immune exposure information available for the cohort. Some IMGT-functional V segments, including TRBV6-2 and TRBV6-3, could not be told apart with the 87-base-pair reads, so those segments were excluded. The authors suggested that the approach could potentially be generalized to other disease states and immunological phenotypes. Specific HLA alleles were associated with roughly 17,000 TCR beta sequences at a false discovery rate of 0.05 in a later analysis. In a later analysis, several top co-occurrence clusters were reported to appear linked to parvovirus B19, influenza, CMV and Epstein-Barr virus. Linkage disequilibrium might explain the correlated functional status among segregating V segments, but an unknown experimental factor could not be ruled out. Roughly uniform sequencing depth across donors was assumed in presence/absence analyses, although this assumption may not hold. Because HLA typing was missing for some donors at each locus, association tests included only the typed subset. When HLA alleles, especially DR and DQ, strongly co-occurred, attributing TCR associations to individual alleles was difficult. In a later analysis, the rate of TCR association differed among HLA loci, with DRB1 alleles having the most associated TCRs and HLA-C alleles having the fewest. Most CMV-associated TCR beta chains appeared to be HLA-restricted in a later analysis, and the HLA associations seemed to be driven largely by CMV exposure. The earlier analysis of some 540 of the donors excluded around 17 rarely observed V segments, including chromosome 9 orphons, because counts were too low. In an earlier analysis of roughly 560 of the donors, most TCR beta V segments were observed in productive rearrangements about 87% or about 30% of the time, broadly matching IMGT annotations. A group of highly shared sequence variants was considered likely to be a technical artifact of the sequencing pipeline. A few of the identified cytomegalovirus-associated TCR beta chains were confirmed in vitro to be specific for cytomegalovirus antigens. The classifier was reported to diagnose cytomegalovirus status with high specificity and sensitivity in both the original cohort and the validation cohort. A further reported finding was that TCR beta sequences accurately predicted the HLA-A and HLA-B alleles for most subjects in the first cohort. The study listed 150 to 200 TCR beta chains as associated with cytomegalovirus. In a later genetic analysis, fewer N-insertions in productive TCRs were reported among donors in an Asian-associated ancestry cluster than the approximately 670-donor mean. The cohort was sequenced for TCR beta chains only, and without alpha or paired-chain data the features that could be detected were limited. A later genetic analysis associated a missense DCLRE1C variant with V-gene and J-gene trimming of TCR beta chains, and an independent cohort replicated the association.

The cohort comprised some 730 healthy bone marrow donors. At the time of sampling, all cohort members were nominally healthy, though unrecorded immune exposures were likely present. The donor was CMV seropositive and was included in the group of 300 or so seropositive cohort members. Each donor provided a peripheral blood sample, and peripheral blood mononuclear cells were used for TCR beta sequencing. Genomic DNA was extracted from the blood cell samples with the Qiagen DNeasy Blood Extraction Kit. The chain employs TRBV18 and TRBJ2-6, with no confidently assigned D gene. What was sequenced was PBMCs. This sequence originates from a woman aged 40 to 50 in good health and CMV-seropositive. The CDR3 loop reads CASSPRYVSSGANVLTF. Read as DNA, the sequence is TGTGCCAGCTCACCACGGTACGTGAGCTCTGGGGCCAACGTCCTGACTTTC. The CDR3, completed at both ends by the reference TRBV18 and TRBJ2-6 genes, gives the full variable domain NAGVMQNPRHLVRRRGQEARLRCSPMKGHSHVYWYRQLPEEGLKFMVYLQKENIIDESGMPKERFSAEFPKEGPSILRIQQVVRGDSAAYFCASSPRYVSSGANVLTFGAGSRLTVL.